The sequence of this T cell receptor (beta chain) was determined in a study of T-cell reconstitution after alpha-beta-depleted transplantation in children. Using unique molecular identifiers, the investigators prepared the TCRbeta library. TCRdb reprocessed the PCR reads with MiXCR, giving one entry per CDR3 protein. The sample lists 250,000 or so distinct CDR3 sequences; approximately 8.9% were seen once. This clonotype was seen ten or more times. Its antigen is as yet unknown. Study-level results: Expanded graft clones numbering several hundred reportedly gave rise to alpha-beta T cells about two months after transplant.

The germline gives CDR1 SQVTM, CDR2 ANQGSEA. The V end was cut by 3 bases, the J end by 5 bases, with 4 bases between. There are 10 residues in the CDR3. Specimen: PBMCs, mostly from graft donor cells, collected 180 days after TCRalphabeta/CD19-depleted stem cell transplant. The genes are TRBV29-1 and TRBJ2-5; D gene unclear. This receptor was identified in a male patient younger than 18 who had a stem cell transplant for acute lymphoblastic leukemia, so the T cells may come from the graft donor. CDR3 coding DNA: TGCAGCGTTGAGGTCGAGACCCAGTACTTC. Protein product: CSVEVETQYF.